Sequencing of this T cell receptor (beta chain) was carried out in a study of T cell responses to AZD1222 COVID-19 vaccine. Across the study: Second doses that came at about 4 or about 12 weeks were put together. Study-level findings and limits: Regions left unmutated in variants are reportedly the target of nearly half of spike-specific TCRs. Donors were largely white British and mainly female; clonal diversity was possibly underestimated.

The CDR3 has 13 residues. Germline CDR1 and CDR2: SQVTM and ANQGSEA. Trimming took 4 bases from V and 5 from J, leaving 12 bases between them. Assay: immunoSEQ multiplex PCR; the TCRdb copy retains only in-frame clones and omits some. The repertoire consists of some 190,000 clones, with over 80% occurring once and the leading ten covering about 1.2%. Regarding this clone: The antigen is not known.

The chain couples TRBV29-1 to TRBJ1-5; D remains ambiguous. This sample comprised peripheral blood, obtained on day 0 of AZD1222 vaccination. The clonotype originates from an adult in good health. The CDR3 spells CSVGLQFDQPQHF. CDR3 sequence (DNA): TGCAGCGTTGGCTTACAATTTGATCAGCCCCAGCATTTT.